This TCR beta chain was retrieved from a study of neurological immune-mediated disorders. TCRdb redid the calling of the 5' RACE reads with MiXCR, one entry per CDR3 protein. Of approximately 60,000 distinct CDR3 sequences in the sample, less than 5% were seen once. By proportion, this clonotype is medium-sized (0.01 to 0.1%). CDR1 and CDR2 (germline): SGHTA, FQGNSA. The CDR3 is 16 residues long. V was clipped by 1 base and J by 2 bases, with 9 bases between them. The study built unsorted libraries from 2 million PBMCs kept at -80 C. The chain combines TRBV7-2 with TRBJ2-6, with D possibly TRBD1 on 6 matching bases. Sequenced input: PBMCs. This clonotype was obtained from a man aged 50-59 years with multiple sclerosis. The CDR3 region has the DNA TGTGCCAGCAGCTTAGGTCCAGGGGCTGGGGCCAACGTCCTGACTTTC. Encoded protein: CASSLGPGAGANVLTF.